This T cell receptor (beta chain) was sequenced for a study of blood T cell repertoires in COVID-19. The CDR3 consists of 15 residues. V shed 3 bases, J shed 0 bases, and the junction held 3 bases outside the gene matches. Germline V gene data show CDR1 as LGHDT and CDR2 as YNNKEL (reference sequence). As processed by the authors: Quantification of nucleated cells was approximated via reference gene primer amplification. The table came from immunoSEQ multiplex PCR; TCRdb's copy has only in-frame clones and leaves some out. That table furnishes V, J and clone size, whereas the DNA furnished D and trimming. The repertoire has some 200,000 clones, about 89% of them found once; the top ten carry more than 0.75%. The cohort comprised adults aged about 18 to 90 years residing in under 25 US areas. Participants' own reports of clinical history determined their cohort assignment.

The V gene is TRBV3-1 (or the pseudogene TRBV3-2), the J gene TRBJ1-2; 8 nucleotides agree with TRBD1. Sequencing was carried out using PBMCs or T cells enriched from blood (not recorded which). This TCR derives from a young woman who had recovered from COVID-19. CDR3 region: CASSQDRAPNYGYTF. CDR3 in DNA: TGTGCCAGCAGCCAGGACAGGGCCCCTAACTATGGCTACACCTTC.